The rows below give T cell receptor beta chains drawn from one sample of a study of blood T cell repertoires in COVID-19. TCRdb's table, derived via immunoSEQ multiplex PCR, lists solely in-frame clones and lacks some. The sample includes around 250,000 clones, approximately 86% of them seen just once. Sequencing was carried out using PBMCs or T cells enriched from blood (not recorded which). All receptors come from a woman aged 45 to 65 who had recovered from COVID-19. CDR3s include the opening cysteine and the closing phenylalanine or tryptophan. The D gene is left open where the match is weak. Part of the rows lack a size; the others show once, few, many or a class for expanded clones.

CDR3 length	D gene	clone size	V gene	J gene	CDR3 DNA	CDR3 protein
15	TRBD1	NA	TRBV9	TRBJ1-3	TGTGCCAGCAGCGAGACAGGGTCGGAAGGAAACACCATATATTTT	CASSETGSEGNTIYF
11	NA	NA	TRBV30	TRBJ1-2	TGTGCCTGGTCCCTTAACTATGGCTACACCTTC	CAWSLNYGYTF
15	NA	NA	TRBV13	TRBJ1-1	TGTGCCAGCAGCTTCTCCGACAGCCAGAACACTGAAGCTTTCTTT	CASSFSDSQNTEAFF
14	NA	many	TRBV7-2	TRBJ1-2	TGTGCCAGCAGCTTATTACTTGGTTTTTTTGGCTACACCTTC	CASSLLLGFFGYTF
13	NA	NA	TRBV30	TRBJ2-3	TGTGCCTGGAGTCACAGGGTTAAGGATACGCAGTATTTT	CAWSHRVKDTQYF
15	TRBD2	NA	TRBV7-2	TRBJ2-1	TGTGCCAGCAGCTTATTCTCTAGCGGCAACAATGAGCAGTTCTTC	CASSLFSSGNNEQFF
14	TRBD1	NA	TRBV5-1	TRBJ1-6	TGCGCCAGCAGCCCTGGGACAGGGAATTCACCCCTCCACTTT	CASSPGTGNSPLHF
17	NA	NA	TRBV5-1	TRBJ2-5	TGCGCCAGCAGCTTGGCCAAGCGCCTAACTACCTCAGAGACCCAGTACTTC	CASSLAKRLTTSETQYF
14	NA	NA	TRBV15	TRBJ2-1	TGTGCCACCAGCAGATCGGGCTCCTACAATGAGCAGTTCTTC	CATSRSGSYNEQFF
13	NA	NA	TRBV6-5	TRBJ1-5	TGTGCCAGCAGAGACAATCACAATCAGCCCCAGCATTTT	CASRDNHNQPQHF
14	NA	few	TRBV5-1	TRBJ2-3	TGCGCCAGCAGCTTGTCCCCCTACACAGATACGCAGTATTTT	CASSLSPYTDTQYF
15	TRBD1	NA	TRBV12-5	TRBJ1-1	TGTGCTAGTGGGCCACCGACAGGGGTCGGGACTGAAGCTTTCTTT	CASGPPTGVGTEAFF
16	TRBD2	NA	TRBV6-6	TRBJ2-7	TGTGCCAGCGGAGCTAGCGGGGGATCCCTCTCCTACGAGCAGTACTTC	CASGASGGSLSYEQYF
11	NA	NA	TRBV12-3/TRBV12-4	TRBJ1-5	TGTGCCAGCAGCTCTGATCAGCCCCAGCATTTT	CASSSDQPQHF
13	NA	few	TRBV12-3/TRBV12-4	TRBJ2-3	TGTGCCAGCAGTGCGGACACTACAGATACGCAGTATTTT	CASSADTTDTQYF
13	NA	NA	TRBV24-1	TRBJ2-7	TGTGCCACCAGTGCGAATAGCCATTACGAGCAGTACTTC	CATSANSHYEQYF
13	TRBD1	NA	TRBV5-1	TRBJ1-5	TGCGCCAGCAGGCCGACAGGGACTCAGCCCCAGCATTTT	CASRPTGTQPQHF
15	TRBD2	NA	TRBV10-1	TRBJ2-7	TGCGCCAGCAGTGAGTCGGGCGCGGGAGTTCTCGAGCAGTACTTC	CASSESGAGVLEQYF
17	NA	NA	TRBV5-5	TRBJ2-2	TGTGCCAGCAGTCACTACCCCCGGAGAGAGAACACCGGGGAGCTGTTTTTT	CASSHYPRRENTGELFF
15	NA	NA	TRBV21-1	TRBJ2-2	TGTGCCAGCATCCGATTGAGTCCCAGGACCGGGGAGCTGTTTTTT	CASIRLSPRTGELFF
13	NA	NA	TRBV9	TRBJ1-1	TGTGCCAGCAGCCCCGCTTCAGACACTGAAGCTTTCTTT	CASSPASDTEAFF
11	TRBD2	once	TRBV30	TRBJ2-1	TGTGCCTGGAGAGGAGCGGGGGGACAGTTCTTC	CAWRGAGGQFF
19	NA	few	TRBV5-1	TRBJ1-6	TGCGCCAGCAGCTTTGGAGGTCTGACGAGTAGTTCCTATAATTCACCCCTCCACTTT	CASSFGGLTSSSYNSPLHF
12	TRBD2	NA	TRBV28	TRBJ2-4	TGTGCCAGCGGGACTACCATACCCATTCAGTACTTC	CASGTTIPIQYF
12	TRBD1	few	TRBV6-1	TRBJ1-2	TGTGCCAGCAGTGAAGACTGGACAGGGAACACCTTC	CASSEDWTGNTF
16	TRBD1	NA	TRBV7-9	TRBJ1-2	TGTGCCAGCAGCTTAGACCGGACAGGGAGCAACTATGGCTACACCTTC	CASSLDRTGSNYGYTF
18	NA	NA	TRBV19	TRBJ1-6	TGTGCCAGTAGTGGGAAGGGACTCCAACCTCTCCGGAATTCACCCCTCCACTTT	CASSGKGLQPLRNSPLHF
13	NA	NA	TRBV27	TRBJ1-5	TGTGCCAGCAGTTCCATCAGGGGTTTACCCCAGCATTTT	CASSSIRGLPQHF
16	TRBD2	NA	TRBV9	TRBJ2-5	TGTGCCAGCAGCGTCACAGCGGGAGGGTCCCAAGAGACCCAGTACTTC	CASSVTAGGSQETQYF
12	NA	NA	TRBV2	TRBJ2-1	TGTGCCAGCAGTGATCAAATCAATGAGCAGTTCTTC	CASSDQINEQFF
14	TRBD2	NA	TRBV25-1	TRBJ2-1	TGTGCCAGCAGTAAAAGCGGGAGTGGGTATGAGCAGTTCTTC	CASSKSGSGYEQFF
16	TRBD1	NA	TRBV30	TRBJ2-7	TGTGCCTGGAGTGTATGGGGACAGGGTGCCTCCTACGAGCAGTACTTC	CAWSVWGQGASYEQYF
13	NA	NA	TRBV19	TRBJ1-2	TGTGCCAGTGCCCCAACAGGGACCTATGGCTACACCTTC	CASAPTGTYGYTF
14	NA	NA	TRBV2	TRBJ2-7	TGTGCCAGCACGGAGGATAGTCCGTCCTACGAGCAGTACTTC	CASTEDSPSYEQYF
15	NA	NA	TRBV4-3	TRBJ2-1	TGCGCCAGCAGCCAAGATGGTAACAGGCTCAATGAGCAGTTCTTC	CASSQDGNRLNEQFF
13	NA	few	TRBV29-1	TRBJ2-1	TGCAGCGTTGAATTACTGGCCTACAATGAGCAGTTCTTC	CSVELLAYNEQFF
15	NA	NA	TRBV27	TRBJ2-7	TGTGCCAGCAGTGGAGGCCTTAAGGGATTCTACGAGCAGTACTTC	CASSGGLKGFYEQYF
14	TRBD1	NA	TRBV7-8	TRBJ1-4	TGTGCCAGCAGCCTTACAGGGGGCAGGGAAAAACTGTTTTTT	CASSLTGGREKLFF
15	NA	NA	TRBV6-2/TRBV6-3	TRBJ1-1	TGTGCCAGCAGTTCAACACCGATCCTGAACACTGAAGCTTTCTTT	CASSSTPILNTEAFF
15	NA	NA	TRBV6-5	TRBJ1-2	TGTGCCAGCAGCTTACTAGGGAGGGGAGAGGGAGGCTACACCTTC	CASSLLGRGEGGYTF
14	NA	NA	TRBV3-1/TRBV3-2	TRBJ2-5	TGTGCCAGCAGCCAAGATCAGTACAAAGAGACCCAGTACTTC	CASSQDQYKETQYF
14	NA	once	TRBV6-1	TRBJ2-2	TGTGCCAGCAGTGAATACCCGGGGACCGGGGAGCTGTTTTTT	CASSEYPGTGELFF
15	NA	NA	TRBV18	TRBJ1-2	TGTGCCAGCTCACCGGCAGACACAACTAACTATGGCTACACCTTC	CASSPADTTNYGYTF
16	TRBD2	once	TRBV6-5	TRBJ2-1	TGTGCCAGCAGTTACTCGACTAGCGGGATAAACAATGAGCAGTTCTTC	CASSYSTSGINNEQFF
12	TRBD1	NA	TRBV2	TRBJ2-5	TGTGCCAGCAGACAGGGGTCAGAGACCCAGTACTTC	CASRQGSETQYF
15	NA	NA	TRBV9	TRBJ1-2	TGTGCCAGCAGCGTGGGGGGGAGACCTAACTATGGCTACACCTTC	CASSVGGRPNYGYTF
16	TRBD2	NA	TRBV5-6	TRBJ2-5	TGTGCCAGCAGCTTATGGAGCGGGAGCTTCCAAGAGACCCAGTACTTC	CASSLWSGSFQETQYF
13	TRBD1	NA	TRBV7-7	TRBJ2-5	TGTGCTAGCAGCCCGGACAGGCAAGAGACCCAGTACTTC	CASSPDRQETQYF
14	TRBD2	NA	TRBV5-4	TRBJ2-7	TGTGCCAGCAGCCTATCTCGGGAGGGGAACGAGCAGTACTTC	CASSLSREGNEQYF
16	NA	NA	TRBV2	TRBJ2-4	TGTGCCAGCAGTGAAGGAGGCGGGGTAGCCAAAAACATTCAGTACTTC	CASSEGGGVAKNIQYF
18	TRBD2	NA	TRBV9	TRBJ2-3	TGTGCCAGCAGCGTAGCGAGCGGGAGGGCCCTCGGGACAGATACGCAGTATTTT	CASSVASGRALGTDTQYF
13	NA	NA	TRBV7-2	TRBJ1-3	TGTGCCAGCAGCTTTAACTCTGGAAACACCATATATTTT	CASSFNSGNTIYF
14	NA	NA	TRBV19	TRBJ1-6	TGTGCCAGTAGTCAAAGCGTCCCGAATTCACCCCTCCACTTT	CASSQSVPNSPLHF
19	TRBD2	NA	TRBV10-3	TRBJ2-1	TGTGCCATCAGTGAGGAGCGGGAGGCCTCCCAGAGCTCCTACAATGAGCAGTTCTTC	CAISEEREASQSSYNEQFF
14	TRBD1	NA	TRBV29-1	TRBJ2-1	TGCAGCGTTGGTGGAGACAGGGGGAACAATGAGCAGTTCTTC	CSVGGDRGNNEQFF
14	NA	NA	TRBV6-5	TRBJ1-1	TGTGCCAGCAGCCGTGCTTCGGGTAACACTGAAGCTTTCTTT	CASSRASGNTEAFF